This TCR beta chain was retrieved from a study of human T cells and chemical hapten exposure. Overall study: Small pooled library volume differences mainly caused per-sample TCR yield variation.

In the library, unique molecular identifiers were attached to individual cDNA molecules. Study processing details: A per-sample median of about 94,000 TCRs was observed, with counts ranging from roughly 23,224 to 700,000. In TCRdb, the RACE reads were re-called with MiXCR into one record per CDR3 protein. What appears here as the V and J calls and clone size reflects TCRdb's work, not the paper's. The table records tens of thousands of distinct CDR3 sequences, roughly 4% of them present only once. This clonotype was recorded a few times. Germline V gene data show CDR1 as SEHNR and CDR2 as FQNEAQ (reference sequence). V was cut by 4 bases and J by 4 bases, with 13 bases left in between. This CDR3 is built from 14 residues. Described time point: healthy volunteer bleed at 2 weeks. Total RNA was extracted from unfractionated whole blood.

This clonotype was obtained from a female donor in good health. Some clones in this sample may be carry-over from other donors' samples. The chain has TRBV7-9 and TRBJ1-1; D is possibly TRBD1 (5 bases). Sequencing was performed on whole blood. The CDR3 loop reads CASSSRTSRTEAFF. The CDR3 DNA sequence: TGTGCCAGCAGCTCCCGGACATCACGCACTGAAGCTTTCTTT.